This TCR beta chain was identified in a study of cytomegalovirus exposure and HLA in healthy donors. Findings and caveats of the study: Relative to the roughly 690-donor mean, N-insertions were reportedly fewer in an Asian-associated ancestry cluster in a later analysis. In a later analysis, the majority of CMV-associated beta chains seemingly showed HLA restriction.

This CDR3 is built from 13 residues. Germline V lookup: CDR1 SGHVS, CDR2 FNYEAQ. As concerns this clone: Antigen: not known. The junction does not match germline at one end; this may be a read error.

The PCR contained 60 Vbeta and 13 Jbeta primers. Measured with immunoSEQ multiplex PCR; TCRdb has only the in-frame clones, and not every one. The table has under 200,000 clones, over 75% seen once. The origin of this receptor is a woman between 45 and 65 years old in good health and CMV-seronegative. Sequences were obtained from PBMCs. The rearrangement uses TRBV7-6 and TRBJ2-7; possibly TRBD2 for D (5 bases). The CDR3 sequence is CASSSRTSSEQYF. CDR3 in DNA: TGTGCCAGCAGCTCCCGGACTTCCTCCGAGCAGTACTTC.